Listed below are T cell receptor beta chains from one sample, sequenced in a study of T cell responses to AZD1222 COVID-19 vaccine. Assay: immunoSEQ multiplex PCR; the TCRdb copy retains only in-frame clones and omits some. Found here are approximately 170,000 clones, about 83% of them singletons; the top ten hold roughly 1.1%. The sequencing used peripheral blood, collected 28 days after the second AZD1222 dose. These receptors came from an adult who received the AZD1222 COVID-19 vaccine. Both conserved end residues are part of each CDR3. The order of the fields is D gene, J gene, V gene, clone size, CDR3 protein, CDR3 DNA. A D gene is named only where the DNA matches it firmly. Rows may omit the clone size; those that give it use once, few, many or a size class.

d_call: .; j_call: TRBJ1-3; v_call: TRBV7-2; clone_size: once; cdr3_aa: CASRPTSSGNTIYF; cdr3_nt: TGTGCCAGCAGGCCTACAAGCTCTGGAAACACCATATATTTT
d_call: .; j_call: TRBJ2-6; v_call: TRBV27; clone_size: .; cdr3_aa: CASSLLSTGSGANVLTF; cdr3_nt: TGTGCCAGCAGTTTACTCTCCACAGGGTCTGGGGCCAACGTCCTGACTTTC
d_call: TRBD1; j_call: TRBJ1-1; v_call: TRBV5-1; clone_size: once; cdr3_aa: CASSLGQGGTEAFF; cdr3_nt: TGCGCCAGCAGCTTGGGACAGGGAGGGACTGAAGCTTTCTTT
d_call: .; j_call: TRBJ1-4; v_call: TRBV18; clone_size: .; cdr3_aa: CASSPASGTATNEKLFF; cdr3_nt: TGTGCCAGCTCACCAGCGAGCGGGACGGCAACTAATGAAAAACTGTTTTTT
d_call: TRBD1; j_call: TRBJ1-6; v_call: TRBV25-1; clone_size: .; cdr3_aa: CASSDWDRLESPLHF; cdr3_nt: TGTGCCAGCAGTGACTGGGACAGACTCGAATCACCCCTCCACTTT
d_call: .; j_call: TRBJ1-1; v_call: TRBV7-2; clone_size: once; cdr3_aa: CASSLNSVNTEAFF; cdr3_nt: TGTGCCAGCAGCTTAAATTCGGTGAACACTGAAGCTTTCTTT
d_call: TRBD1; j_call: TRBJ2-2; v_call: TRBV19; clone_size: .; cdr3_aa: CASSRDRANTGELFF; cdr3_nt: TGTGCCAGTAGTCGGGACAGGGCGAACACCGGGGAGCTGTTTTTT
d_call: TRBD1; j_call: TRBJ2-5; v_call: TRBV6-2/TRBV6-3; clone_size: .; cdr3_aa: CASSYPHRGDLIETQYF; cdr3_nt: TGTGCCAGCAGTTACCCCCACAGGGGAGATCTGATAGAGACCCAGTACTTC
d_call: .; j_call: TRBJ2-7; v_call: TRBV6-2/TRBV6-3; clone_size: .; cdr3_aa: CASSFTGSEQYF; cdr3_nt: TGTGCCAGCAGTTTCACAGGGAGCGAGCAGTACTTC
d_call: .; j_call: TRBJ2-4; v_call: TRBV7-9; clone_size: .; cdr3_aa: CASSAGSAVDIQYF; cdr3_nt: TGTGCCAGCAGCGCAGGGTCAGCGGTGGACATTCAGTACTTC
d_call: .; j_call: TRBJ2-7; v_call: TRBV10-1; clone_size: .; cdr3_aa: CASSERRADEQYF; cdr3_nt: TGCGCCAGCAGTGAACGCAGGGCAGACGAGCAGTACTTC
d_call: .; j_call: TRBJ2-4; v_call: TRBV15; clone_size: .; cdr3_aa: CATSRDGLRRSKNIQYF; cdr3_nt: TGTGCCACCAGCAGAGATGGTCTGAGACGGTCTAAAAACATTCAGTACTTC
d_call: .; j_call: TRBJ1-2; v_call: TRBV6-4; clone_size: .; cdr3_aa: CASSDYSGYTF; cdr3_nt: TGTGCCAGCAGTGACTATTCTGGCTACACCTTC
d_call: .; j_call: TRBJ1-2; v_call: TRBV5-1; clone_size: once; cdr3_aa: CASSSTRANYGYTF; cdr3_nt: TGCGCCAGCAGCTCCACCAGGGCTAACTATGGCTACACCTTC
d_call: .; j_call: TRBJ2-2; v_call: TRBV7-6; clone_size: .; cdr3_aa: CASSLYADWNTGELFF; cdr3_nt: TGTGCCAGCAGCTTATACGCAGACTGGAACACCGGGGAGCTGTTTTTT
d_call: .; j_call: TRBJ1-1; v_call: TRBV5-6; clone_size: .; cdr3_aa: CASSLVNRNTEAFF; cdr3_nt: TGTGCCAGCAGCTTGGTCAACAGGAACACTGAAGCTTTCTTT
d_call: .; j_call: TRBJ1-6; v_call: TRBV12-3/TRBV12-4; clone_size: .; cdr3_aa: CASSPSGNSPLHF; cdr3_nt: TGTGCCAGCAGTCCTTCGGGGAATTCACCCCTCCACTTT
d_call: .; j_call: TRBJ1-1; v_call: TRBV10-2; clone_size: .; cdr3_aa: CASIIRVGTEAFF; cdr3_nt: TGCGCCAGCATCATCAGGGTTGGCACTGAAGCTTTCTTT
d_call: TRBD1; j_call: TRBJ2-7; v_call: TRBV4-1; clone_size: .; cdr3_aa: CASSLGTGTHEQYF; cdr3_nt: TGCGCCAGCAGCCTCGGGACAGGGACCCACGAGCAGTACTTC
d_call: TRBD2; j_call: TRBJ2-7; v_call: TRBV7-2; clone_size: .; cdr3_aa: CASSLVAGSYEQYF; cdr3_nt: TGTGCCAGCAGCTTGGTAGCGGGGTCTTACGAGCAGTACTTC
d_call: TRBD1; j_call: TRBJ1-2; v_call: TRBV27; clone_size: .; cdr3_aa: CASSFIRQGGLGYGYTF; cdr3_nt: TGTGCCAGCAGTTTCATCCGACAGGGGGGGCTTGGCTATGGCTACACCTTC
d_call: .; j_call: TRBJ1-4; v_call: TRBV5-1; clone_size: .; cdr3_aa: CASSLGGDNNEKLFF; cdr3_nt: TGCGCCAGCAGCTTGGGGGGCGACAATAATGAAAAACTGTTTTTT
d_call: .; j_call: TRBJ2-1; v_call: TRBV9; clone_size: .; cdr3_aa: CASTEGSSSYNEQFF; cdr3_nt: TGTGCCAGCACCGAAGGATCGAGCTCCTACAATGAGCAGTTCTTC
d_call: .; j_call: TRBJ1-5; v_call: TRBV6-1; clone_size: few; cdr3_aa: CASSETRGLSNQPQHF; cdr3_nt: TGTGCCAGCAGTGAAACGAGAGGGCTTAGCAATCAGCCCCAGCATTTT
d_call: TRBD1; j_call: TRBJ1-3; v_call: TRBV4-1; clone_size: .; cdr3_aa: CASSQATGGRNTIYF; cdr3_nt: TGCGCCAGCAGCCAGGCTACAGGGGGGCGAAACACCATATATTTT
d_call: .; j_call: TRBJ2-5; v_call: TRBV5-6; clone_size: .; cdr3_aa: CASSLDSRRETQYF; cdr3_nt: TGTGCCAGCAGCCTGGACAGTCGGCGGGAGACCCAGTACTTC
d_call: .; j_call: TRBJ1-1; v_call: TRBV10-1; clone_size: .; cdr3_aa: CASSERTGNTEAFF; cdr3_nt: TGCGCCAGCAGTGAAAGGACCGGTAACACTGAAGCTTTCTTT
d_call: .; j_call: TRBJ2-1; v_call: TRBV19; clone_size: .; cdr3_aa: CASSKVSGTYNEQFF; cdr3_nt: TGTGCCAGTAGTAAGGTCTCAGGTACCTACAATGAGCAGTTCTTC
d_call: .; j_call: TRBJ2-5; v_call: TRBV10-1; clone_size: .; cdr3_aa: CASSEGNRGSLETQYF; cdr3_nt: TGCGCCAGCAGTGAGGGAAATCGGGGTAGCTTGGAGACCCAGTACTTC
d_call: .; j_call: TRBJ1-3; v_call: TRBV18; clone_size: once; cdr3_aa: CASSPGPGNTIYF; cdr3_nt: TGTGCCAGCTCACCCGGGCCAGGAAACACCATATATTTT
d_call: TRBD2; j_call: TRBJ2-1; v_call: TRBV3-1/TRBV3-2; clone_size: .; cdr3_aa: CASSQASGGNNEQFF; cdr3_nt: TGTGCCAGCAGCCAGGCTAGCGGGGGTAACAATGAGCAGTTCTTC
d_call: .; j_call: TRBJ2-3; v_call: TRBV9; clone_size: .; cdr3_aa: CASSANSDTQYF; cdr3_nt: TGTGCCAGCAGCGCCAATTCAGATACGCAGTATTTT
d_call: .; j_call: TRBJ2-2; v_call: TRBV28; clone_size: .; cdr3_aa: CASTSLGAGPHLDTGELFF; cdr3_nt: TGTGCCAGCACTTCCTTGGGGGCAGGGCCTCACCTAGACACCGGGGAGCTGTTTTTT
d_call: .; j_call: TRBJ1-5; v_call: TRBV19; clone_size: few; cdr3_aa: CASSIGVGTLDNQPQHF; cdr3_nt: TGTGCCAGTAGTATTGGGGTCGGGACCCTGGATAATCAGCCCCAGCATTTT
d_call: .; j_call: TRBJ1-5; v_call: TRBV3-1/TRBV3-2; clone_size: .; cdr3_aa: CASSQERHQPQHF; cdr3_nt: TGTGCCAGCAGCCAAGAGCGGCATCAGCCCCAGCATTTT
d_call: TRBD2; j_call: TRBJ2-1; v_call: TRBV2; clone_size: .; cdr3_aa: CASTGEGLAGATYNEQFF; cdr3_nt: TGTGCCAGCACCGGGGAGGGACTAGCGGGCGCGACATACAATGAGCAGTTCTTC
d_call: .; j_call: TRBJ2-5; v_call: TRBV6-5; clone_size: .; cdr3_aa: CASSTHPYQETQYF; cdr3_nt: TGTGCCAGCAGTACACACCCGTACCAAGAGACCCAGTACTTC
d_call: .; j_call: TRBJ2-7; v_call: TRBV7-8; clone_size: .; cdr3_aa: CASSTTGLMEQYF; cdr3_nt: TGTGCCAGCAGCACCACAGGGCTCATGGAGCAGTACTTC
d_call: .; j_call: TRBJ1-2; v_call: TRBV10-3; clone_size: .; cdr3_aa: CATVPAGLYGYTF; cdr3_nt: TGTGCCACGGTGCCAGCGGGCCTCTATGGCTACACCTTC
d_call: .; j_call: TRBJ1-5; v_call: TRBV4-2; clone_size: few; cdr3_aa: CASSQDVNQPQHF; cdr3_nt: TGTGCCAGCAGCCAAGACGTCAATCAGCCCCAGCATTTT
d_call: TRBD1; j_call: TRBJ2-1; v_call: TRBV5-4; clone_size: .; cdr3_aa: CASSRDRGGYNEQFF; cdr3_nt: TGTGCCAGCAGCCGGGACAGGGGAGGATACAATGAGCAGTTCTTC
d_call: .; j_call: TRBJ2-7; v_call: TRBV11-2; clone_size: .; cdr3_aa: CASSLDGPLKDEQYF; cdr3_nt: TGTGCCAGCAGCTTAGACGGGCCGCTGAAGGACGAGCAGTACTTC
d_call: .; j_call: TRBJ1-3; v_call: TRBV9; clone_size: few; cdr3_aa: CASSRGDGNTIYF; cdr3_nt: TGTGCCAGCAGCAGGGGTGATGGAAACACCATATATTTT
d_call: .; j_call: TRBJ1-1; v_call: TRBV12-1; clone_size: few; cdr3_aa: CASSHPLNTEAFF; cdr3_nt: TGTGCCAGCAGCCACCCGCTGAACACTGAAGCTTTCTTT
d_call: .; j_call: TRBJ1-1; v_call: TRBV29-1; clone_size: .; cdr3_aa: CSAQTPGAEAFF; cdr3_nt: TGCAGCGCCCAGACCCCAGGGGCTGAAGCTTTCTTT
d_call: TRBD1; j_call: TRBJ1-2; v_call: TRBV5-8; clone_size: .; cdr3_aa: CASSPRGQGTYNYGYTF; cdr3_nt: TGTGCCAGCAGCCCGAGGGGACAGGGGACCTATAACTATGGCTACACCTTC
d_call: TRBD2; j_call: TRBJ2-1; v_call: TRBV4-3; clone_size: .; cdr3_aa: CASSQGPSGGGFDEQFF; cdr3_nt: TGCGCCAGCAGCCAAGGTCCTAGCGGGGGGGGCTTCGATGAGCAGTTCTTC
d_call: TRBD1; j_call: TRBJ1-2; v_call: TRBV7-2; clone_size: few; cdr3_aa: CASSLSGPEQGNTF; cdr3_nt: TGTGCCAGCAGCTTATCGGGCCCCGAACAGGGGAACACCTTC
d_call: .; j_call: TRBJ1-2; v_call: TRBV30; clone_size: .; cdr3_aa: CAWSPYGTGNYGYTF; cdr3_nt: TGTGCCTGGAGCCCTTACGGGACGGGAAACTATGGCTACACCTTC
d_call: .; j_call: TRBJ1-5; v_call: TRBV7-2; clone_size: .; cdr3_aa: CASSLVGVRGGNQPQHF; cdr3_nt: TGTGCCAGCAGCTTAGTTGGGGTCAGGGGTGGCAATCAGCCCCAGCATTTT
d_call: TRBD1; j_call: TRBJ1-2; v_call: TRBV5-4; clone_size: .; cdr3_aa: CATPSTPGQGASYGYTF; cdr3_nt: TGTGCCACCCCCTCAACTCCGGGACAGGGGGCGAGCTATGGCTACACCTTC
d_call: .; j_call: TRBJ1-4; v_call: TRBV7-9; clone_size: once; cdr3_aa: CAARRTRNEKLFF; cdr3_nt: TGTGCCGCAAGGCGGACCCGTAATGAAAAACTGTTTTTT
d_call: TRBD2; j_call: TRBJ2-7; v_call: TRBV2; clone_size: .; cdr3_aa: CASSEGLAVLSYEQYF; cdr3_nt: TGTGCCAGCAGTGAAGGACTAGCGGTCCTCTCCTACGAGCAGTACTTC
d_call: TRBD1; j_call: TRBJ1-4; v_call: TRBV30; clone_size: once; cdr3_aa: CAWSQDRAAGKLFF; cdr3_nt: TGTGCCTGGAGTCAGGACAGGGCCGCAGGAAAACTGTTTTTT
d_call: TRBD1; j_call: TRBJ1-1; v_call: TRBV30; clone_size: .; cdr3_aa: CAWSKTGQGAFTEAFF; cdr3_nt: TGTGCCTGGAGCAAAACGGGACAGGGGGCTTTCACTGAAGCTTTCTTT
d_call: .; j_call: TRBJ2-1; v_call: TRBV7-9; clone_size: .; cdr3_aa: CASSRGTDNNEQFF; cdr3_nt: TGTGCCAGCAGCCGCGGGACAGATAACAATGAGCAGTTCTTC
d_call: TRBD1; j_call: TRBJ1-2; v_call: TRBV7-2; clone_size: few; cdr3_aa: CASSFSTGADGYTF; cdr3_nt: TGTGCCAGCAGCTTCTCGACAGGGGCAGACGGCTACACCTTC
d_call: .; j_call: TRBJ2-7; v_call: TRBV7-9; clone_size: .; cdr3_aa: CASSGGIKGHEQYF; cdr3_nt: TGTGCCAGCAGCGGGGGGATCAAAGGCCACGAGCAGTACTTC
d_call: .; j_call: TRBJ2-2; v_call: TRBV5-1; clone_size: .; cdr3_aa: CASSLDLTNTGELFF; cdr3_nt: TGCGCCAGCAGCTTGGACTTAACGAACACCGGGGAGCTGTTTTTT